The 15 T cell receptor beta chains given below trace back to one sample, sequenced in a study of beta chain features in type 1 diabetes. Reverse transcribing all isolated RNA meant expressed TCRB transcripts were sequenced. Sequencing used immunoSEQ multiplex PCR; TCRdb keeps in-frame clones, though not all of them. The table includes about 360,000 clones, over 10% detected once. The source material was naive CD4+ T cells from blood. The receptors derive from a young man in good health.

This clone was seen a handful of times. Within the sample, other DNA sequences also encode this same CDR3. This chain links TRBV5-4 with TRBJ1-1, with D uncertain. V lost 0 bases and J lost 1, with 4 bases in between. Per germline, CDR1 SGHNT and CDR2 YYREEE (reference sequence). The CDR3 loop spans 13 amino acids. The CDR3 reads CASSLGRNTEAFF. DNA of the CDR3: TGTGCCAGCAGCTTGGGCAGGAACACTGAAGCTTTCTTT.

This clone occurred a few times. V usage is TRBV18 and J usage is TRBJ2-7; the D gene is possibly TRBD2 (6 bases). The CDR3 totals 13 residues. The germline CDR1 and CDR2 sequences are KGHSH and LQKENI. V was trimmed by 4 bases and J by 5 bases, leaving 12 bases between them. This CDR3 is CASSRGVQDEQYF. CDR3 DNA sequence: TGTGCCAGCTCACGGGGGGTACAAGACGAGCAGTACTTC.

The chain has TRBV6-5 and TRBJ1-1; TRBD1 matches at 8 bases. Germline V gene sequence: CDR1 MNHEY, CDR2 SVGAGI. The junction had 10 bases not matched to a gene; V was cut back by 4 bases and J by 3 bases. This CDR3 contains 16 residues. CDR3 in DNA: TGTGCCAGCAGTTCCATCGGGACAGGCGGGGACACTGAAGCTTTCTTT. Translation: CASSSIGTGGDTEAFF.

The rearrangement links TRBV9 to TRBJ2-1; the D gene is possibly TRBD2 (6 bases). CDR3 length equals 15 residues. CDR1 SGDLS and CDR2 YYNGEE come from the germline V gene. V lost 2 bases, J lost 6 bases, and 15 bases lay in between. CDR3 DNA: TGTGCCAGCAGCGTTGGGGCTAGCGTTGCCAATGAGCAGTTCTTC. Amino acids: CASSVGASVANEQFF.

V gene TRBV5-6 combines with J gene TRBJ2-6; TRBD2 aligns across 10 bases. The ends lost 1 base at V and 7 bases at J; junction bases unmatched: 11. CDR1 and CDR2 from the germline V gene are SGHDT and YYEEEE. The CDR3 has 18 residues. The CDR3 DNA reads TGTGCCAGCAGCTTGAGGGCTAGCGGGAGCGTGGGAGCCAACGTCCTGACTTTC. It encodes CASSLRASGSVGANVLTF.

This clone came up a few times. This chain joins TRBV19 and TRBJ2-3; maybe TRBD1 (5 bases). The CDR3 length is 14 residues. Trimming pared 5 bases from V and 5 bases from J, leaving 14 bases between. In germline, CDR1 is LNHDA, CDR2 SQIVND (reference sequence). CDR3 amino acids: CASSRRQFGDTQYF. In nucleotides, the CDR3 is TGTGCCAGTAGTCGACGACAGTTTGGAGATACGCAGTATTTT.

In its sample, this clone was seen a few times. The rearrangement uses TRBV28 and TRBJ1-1, with D tentatively TRBD1 (5 bases). Germline lookup yields CDR1 MDHEN and CDR2 SYDVKM. Trimming cost V 2 bases and J 5 bases, with 9 bases left between them. The CDR3 has 13 residues. The CDR3 DNA follows: TGTGCCAGCAGTTTACAGGGTGGGACTGAAGCTTTCTTT. As protein: CASSLQGGTEAFF.

The chain couples TRBV5-6 to TRBJ2-5; D may be TRBD1 (6 bases). The germline V and J ends were trimmed by 5 bases and 1 base, with 15 bases remaining between them. This CDR3 spans 15 amino acids. CDR1 and CDR2 from the germline V gene are SGHDT and YYEEEE. This CDR3 reads CASRGQHFTQETQYF. The CDR3 DNA reads TGTGCCAGCAGAGGACAGCACTTCACCCAAGAGACCCAGTACTTC.

This clone was counted between two and nine times. Other DNA sequences of this sample code for an identical CDR3. V is TRBV9 and J is TRBJ1-1; D is uncertain. The germline V and J ends were trimmed by 2 bases and 3 bases, with 8 bases remaining between them. Germline lookup yields CDR1 SGDLS and CDR2 YYNGEE. The CDR3 is 13 amino acids. The CDR3 sequence: CASSVREDTEAFF. DNA of the CDR3: TGTGCCAGCAGCGTCCGGGAGGACACTGAAGCTTTCTTT.

As concerns this clone: Other DNA sequences in the same sample also yield this CDR3. The V and J genes are TRBV5-1 and TRBJ2-3; weak D call: TRBD1 (5 bases). The germline V and J ends were trimmed by 0 bases and 0 bases, with 5 bases remaining between them. The CDR3 spans 14 residues. Germline V lookup: CDR1 SGHRS, CDR2 YFSETQ. In DNA form, the CDR3 reads TGCGCCAGCAGCTTGGGGGGCAGCACAGATACGCAGTATTTT. Protein: CASSLGGSTDTQYF.

This clone has a handful of counts. The chain is built from TRBV5-4 and TRBJ1-2, with D possibly TRBD1 on 5 matching bases. CDR1 and CDR2 (germline): SGHNT, YYREEE (reference sequence). V lost 4 bases and J 4 bases, leaving 17 bases between the germline ends. This CDR3 spans 15 amino acids. For the CDR3, the DNA is TGTGCCAGCAGCGTCGGGGGGGAATCCCTCTATGGCTACACCTTC. This codes for CASSVGGESLYGYTF.

The chain is built from TRBV27 and TRBJ2-7; 9 bases line up with TRBD2. The CDR3 has 15 amino acids. The V segment lost 1 base and the J segment 1 base; nucleotides outside the gene matches: 2. In germline, CDR1 is MNHEY, CDR2 SMNVEV (reference sequence). The CDR3 is CASSLWLAGSYEQYF. The CDR3 DNA sequence: TGTGCCAGCAGTTTATGGCTAGCGGGGTCCTACGAGCAGTACTTC.

This clone has only a few counts. The chain has TRBV15 and TRBJ2-1; 8 nucleotides match TRBD2. With 0 bases clipped from V and 2 bases from J, the junction kept 6 bases outside the gene matches. CDR1 is LNHNV and CDR2 is YYDKDF in the germline V gene (reference sequence). The CDR3 is made up of 17 amino acids. CDR3 in amino acids: CATSRELAGGTYNEQFF. CDR3 nucleotides: TGTGCCACCAGCAGAGAACTGGCGGGAGGCACCTACAATGAGCAGTTCTTC.

The chain joins TRBV30 to TRBJ2-5, with 14 bases lining up with TRBD2. The junction had 8 bases not matched to a gene; V was cut back by 0 bases and J by 5 bases. The germline V gene encodes CDR1 GTSNPN and CDR2 SVGIG (reference sequence). The CDR3 spans 17 residues. CDR3 in DNA: TGTGCCTGGAGTGTACTGACTAGCGGGGGGGCACGGGAGACCCAGTACTTC. Its protein is CAWSVLTSGGARETQYF. The whole variable domain, filled in from reference TRBV30 and TRBJ2-5, reads SQTIHQWPATLVQPVGSPLSLECTVEGTSNPNLYWYRQAAGRGLQLLFYSVGIGQISSEVPQNLSASRPQDRQFILSSKKLLLSDSGFYLCAWSVLTSGGARETQYFGPGTRLLVL.

The V gene is TRBV10-3, the J gene TRBJ2-7; 7 bases match TRBD2. The germline V gene has CDR1 ENHRY and CDR2 SYGVKD. V dropped 2 bases and J dropped 5; count of bases not matched to a gene: 3. CDR3 length: 13 amino acids. The CDR3 here is CAISEREANEQYF. The CDR3 bases are TGTGCCATCAGTGAGCGGGAGGCTAACGAGCAGTACTTC.